These 23 T cell receptor beta chains were sequenced from one sample in a study of T cell responses to AZD1222 COVID-19 vaccine. TCRdb keeps only in-frame clones here, not all; method: immunoSEQ multiplex PCR. Altogether some 130,000 clones are present, about 90% being singletons, with the ten largest covering around 3.5%. Sequenced here: peripheral blood, sampled 28 days after the second AZD1222 dose. The origin of the receptors is an adult who received the AZD1222 COVID-19 vaccine.

The CDR3 protein is CASSSRQGTSYNEQFF. For the CDR3, the DNA is TGTGCCAGCAGTTCCCGACAGGGGACATCCTACAATGAGCAGTTCTTC. The genes are TRBV2 and TRBJ2-1, with 8 bases identical to TRBD1. This CDR3 has 16 amino acids. The trim removed 5 bases at V and 1 base at J, leaving 7 bases unmatched. Germline loops: CDR1 SNHLY, CDR2 FYNNEI. The complete variable domain, with remaining parts taken from reference TRBV2 and TRBJ2-1, reads EPEVTQTPSHQVTQMGQEVILRCVPISNHLYFYWYRQILGQKVEFLVSFYNNEISEKSEIFDDQFSVERPDGSNFTLKIRSTKLEDSAMYFCASSSRQGTSYNEQFFGPGTRLTVL.

This chain links TRBV4-1 with TRBJ1-6; weak D call: TRBD1 (5 bases). CDR3 length: 15 amino acids. Germline V CDR1 and CDR2: MGHRA, YSYEKL. Deletions cut 5 bases from V and 7 bases from J, with 15 bases between. The CDR3: CASSYTGGENSPLHF. DNA of the CDR3: TGCGCCAGCAGCTATACCGGGGGAGAGAATTCACCCCTCCACTTT.

V usage is TRBV5-1 and J usage is TRBJ1-1; D is possibly TRBD1 (5 bases). The CDR3 is 16 amino acids. CDR1 is SGHRS, CDR2 YFSETQ, per germline. Trimming removed 4 bases from V and 5 bases from J, with 21 bases in between. The chain's CDR3 is CASSPAGAPGRTEAFF. The CDR3 region has the DNA TGCGCCAGCAGCCCGGCCGGGGCCCCGGGGAGGACTGAAGCTTTCTTT.

The chain employs TRBV5-4 and TRBJ2-3; D tentatively reads TRBD1 or TRBD2 (5 bases each). V lost 4 bases to trimming and J lost 4 bases, with 16 bases between them. The germline V gene encodes CDR1 SGHNT and CDR2 YYREEE (reference sequence). The CDR3 contains 15 residues. The CDR3 reads CASSPRGRDSDTQYF. CDR3 DNA sequence: TGTGCCAGCAGCCCGAGGGGACGGGATTCAGATACGCAGTATTTT.

The chain has TRBV4-3 and TRBJ1-5; D ambiguous. There are 12 residues in the CDR3. The ends were cut back, 6 bases at V and 6 bases at J, with 9 bases in the middle. Germline V lookup: CDR1 LGHNA, CDR2 YSLEER. CDR3 coding DNA: TGCGCCAGCAGTCTCGGGAGTCAGCCCCAGCATTTT. Its translation: CASSLGSQPQHF.

The chain links TRBV7-9 to TRBJ1-5; weak D call: TRBD1 (6 bases). V was shortened by 4 bases and J by 1 base, with 11 bases between the two germline ends. Germline CDR1 and CDR2: SEHNR and FQNEAQ (reference sequence). The CDR3 contains 15 residues. The DNA for the CDR3 is TGTGCCAGCAGCTGGCATACAGGGAGCAATCAGCCCCAGCATTTT. Its protein is CASSWHTGSNQPQHF.

This clone showed up just a few times. The chain combines TRBV19 with TRBJ2-1; no clear D. The length of the CDR3 is 13 residues. CDR1 is LNHDA and CDR2 is SQIVND in the germline V gene (reference sequence). Trimming took off 5 bases at V and 4 bases at J, with 9 bases between the two ends. Here the CDR3 DNA reads TGTGCCAGTAGTTACGGTATATACAATGAGCAGTTCTTC. Amino acid sequence: CASSYGIYNEQFF.

The chain combines TRBV28 with TRBJ2-7, with 7 bases fitting TRBD1. V was clipped by 7 bases and J by 12 bases; unmatched bases: 12. This CDR3 contains 12 residues. The germline V gene has CDR1 MDHEN and CDR2 SYDVKM. The CDR3 is CASTISRDSLYF. In DNA form, the CDR3 reads TGTGCCAGCACCATCAGCCGGGACAGCCTGTACTTC.

The chain combines TRBV28 with TRBJ2-1; 7 nucleotides line up with TRBD2. This CDR3 comprises 18 residues. V gave up 6 bases and J gave up 9 bases; unmatched junction bases: 23. Germline CDR1 reads MDHEN; CDR2 reads SYDVKM. The chain's CDR3 is CASSSGRRASGNWGEQFF. As DNA, the CDR3 is TGTGCCAGCAGCTCCGGCCGGAGGGCTAGCGGCAACTGGGGTGAGCAGTTCTTC. Based on the CDR3 plus reference TRBV28 and TRBJ2-1, the full variable domain is DVKVTQSSRYLVKRTGEKVFLECVQDMDHENMFWYRQDPGLGLRLIYFSYDVKMKEKGDIPEGYSVSREKKERFSLILESASTNQTSMYLCASSSGRRASGNWGEQFFGPGTRLTVL.

The chain joins TRBV11-3 to TRBJ2-1, with 15 bases identical to TRBD2. The CDR3 totals 16 residues. The germline CDR1 and CDR2 sequences are SGHNT and YENEEA. V was pared by 5 bases and J by 7 bases, with 6 bases of the junction left unmatched. As DNA, the CDR3 is TGTGCCAGCAGCGGGACTAGCGGGAGGTCAAGGAATGAGCAGTTCTTC. It codes for CASSGTSGRSRNEQFF.

The chain couples TRBV10-3 to TRBJ2-7; 7 bases are a match to TRBD2. Germline CDR1 reads ENHRY; CDR2 reads SYGVKD. V was clipped by 10 bases and J by 0 bases; unmatched bases: 9. The CDR3 extends over 14 amino acids. As DNA, the CDR3 is TGTGCCAGCACTACTAGCGAAGTCTCCTACGAGCAGTACTTC. This translates into CASTTSEVSYEQYF.

The chain carries TRBV28 and TRBJ1-1; no definite D call. The germline gives CDR1 MDHEN, CDR2 SYDVKM. This CDR3 comprises 12 residues. The V end was cut by 1 base, the J end by 3 bases, with 3 bases between. The DNA for the CDR3 is TGTGCCAGCAGTTTATCACACACTGAAGCTTTCTTT. Translation gives CASSLSHTEAFF. The full variable domain, with the rest looked up from reference TRBV28 and TRBJ1-1, is DVKVTQSSRYLVKRTGEKVFLECVQDMDHENMFWYRQDPGLGLRLIYFSYDVKMKEKGDIPEGYSVSREKKERFSLILESASTNQTSMYLCASSLSHTEAFFGQGTRLTVV.

A single count supports this clone. The genes are TRBV2 and TRBJ1-4; D gene ambiguous. CDR3 size: 14 residues. Deletions cut 4 bases from V and 0 bases from J, with 6 bases between. Germline CDR1 reads SNHLY; CDR2 reads FYNNEI. CDR3 in DNA: TGTGCCAGCAGTGTAGAGGCAACTAATGAAAAACTGTTTTTT. Encoded protein: CASSVEATNEKLFF.

The table lists this clone with a count of one. The chain carries TRBV9 and TRBJ2-1; 11 bases fit TRBD2. With V trimmed by 2 bases and J by 7 bases, 8 bases remained unmatched. The CDR3 contains 16 residues. CDR1 is SGDLS, CDR2 YYNGEE, per germline. CDR3 in amino acids: CASSVLAGGTRNEQFF. DNA of the CDR3: TGTGCCAGCAGCGTCTTAGCGGGAGGGACGCGTAATGAGCAGTTCTTC.

This clone was observed once. This chain connects TRBV24-1 to TRBJ2-5; D is uncertain. CDR3 length: 16 residues. V was shortened by 4 bases and J by 3 bases, with 17 bases between the two germline ends. The germline V gene has CDR1 KGHDR and CDR2 SFDVKD. The CDR3 loop reads CATSDQTTPTEETQYF. CDR3 DNA: TGTGCCACCAGTGACCAGACCACTCCCACCGAAGAGACCCAGTACTTC.

V and J are TRBV5-4 and TRBJ1-1; D possibly corresponds to TRBD1 (6 bases). CDR1 SGHNT and CDR2 YYREEE come from the germline V gene (reference sequence). The CDR3 contains 14 residues. V lost 4 bases and J lost 3, with 13 bases in between. The CDR3 DNA reads TGTGCCAGCAGCGAGCCAGGGGCGCACACTGAAGCTTTCTTT. It specifies CASSEPGAHTEAFF. The whole variable domain, filled in from reference TRBV5-4 and TRBJ1-1, reads ETGVTQSPTHLIKTRGQQVTLRCSSQSGHNTVSWYQQALGQGPQFIFQYYREEENGRGNFPPRFSGLQFPNYSSELNVNALELDDSALYLCASSEPGAHTEAFFGQGTRLTVV.

This chain uses TRBV9 with TRBJ1-1; the D gene is possibly TRBD1 (5 bases). V lost 4 bases and J 1 base, leaving 14 bases between the germline ends. The CDR3 spans 15 residues. In germline, CDR1 is SGDLS, CDR2 YYNGEE. The CDR3: CASSTTRVKNTEAFF. The CDR3 nucleotides are TGTGCCAGCAGCACCACCAGGGTTAAGAACACTGAAGCTTTCTTT.

V gene TRBV27 combines with J gene TRBJ1-2; tentatively, D is TRBD1 (6 bases). CDR3 length equals 13 residues. Trimming cost V 6 bases and J 7 bases, with 15 bases left between them. Germline loops: CDR1 MNHEY, CDR2 SMNVEV (reference sequence). This CDR3 is CASRSRGQGGYTF. In DNA, the CDR3 is TGTGCCAGCAGAAGCAGGGGTCAGGGTGGCTACACCTTC.

In DNA, the CDR3 is TGTGCCAGCAGTTTCAAGGGTAGCTCTGGAAACACCATATATTTT. It encodes CASSFKGSSGNTIYF. The J gene is TRBJ1-3, the V gene TRBV27; D gene ambiguous. Trimming took off 3 bases at V and 0 bases at J, with 9 bases between the two ends. The germline V gene encodes CDR1 MNHEY and CDR2 SMNVEV (reference sequence). The CDR3 loop spans 15 amino acids.

The chain couples TRBV29-1 to TRBJ2-7; D perhaps matches TRBD2 (5 bases). Germline lookup yields CDR1 SQVTM and CDR2 ANQGSEA. The CDR3 runs 12 residues. Trimming cost V 3 bases and J 1 base, with 7 bases left between them. The CDR3 protein is CSVETNSYEQYF. CDR3 nucleotide sequence: TGCAGCGTTGAGACTAATTCCTACGAGCAGTACTTC.

The sample holds one count of this clone. The chain has TRBV7-9 and TRBJ2-3; D is perhaps TRBD1 (6 bases). The V and J ends lost 0 bases and 4 bases respectively, with 17 bases between them. The germline gives CDR1 SEHNR, CDR2 FQNEAQ (reference sequence). CDR3 length: 17 residues. As DNA, the CDR3 is TGTGCCAGCAGCTTAGCCCCCCCCCAGGGGCGGCCAGATACGCAGTATTTT. As protein: CASSLAPPQGRPDTQYF. The variable domain in full, completed from reference TRBV7-9 and TRBJ2-3, reads DTGVSQNPRHKITKRGQNVTFRCDPISEHNRLYWYRQTLGQGPEFLTYFQNEAQLEKSRLLSDRFSAERPKGSFSTLEIQRTEQGDSAMYLCASSLAPPQGRPDTQYFGPGTRLTVL.

The chain uses TRBV28 and TRBJ2-1, with D possibly matching TRBD2 (5 bases). Germline CDR1 and CDR2: MDHEN and SYDVKM. V shed 3 bases and J shed 1 base, with 16 bases lying between them. The CDR3 covers 17 residues. CDR3 in amino acids: CASSFPIGETSYNEQFF. CDR3 nucleotides: TGTGCCAGCAGTTTTCCGATTGGGGAGACGTCCTACAATGAGCAGTTCTTC.

This chain links TRBV2 with TRBJ2-1; 9 bases line up with TRBD2. CDR1 is SNHLY and CDR2 is FYNNEI in the germline V gene. V gave up 4 bases and J gave up 8 bases; unmatched junction bases: 9. The CDR3 runs 15 residues. The CDR3 nucleotides are TGTGCCAGCAGTGCCCTTGGGCGGGAGGGCCATGAGCAGTTCTTC. Amino acids: CASSALGREGHEQFF.